The T cell receptor (beta chain) under discussion was sequenced for a study of blood T cell repertoires in COVID-19. Study summary: COVID-19 samples, acute and convalescent, were from the United States, Italy and Spain. PBMCs, B-cell-depleted T cells, or T cells were the source of the cDNA or gDNA that made up the material.

In the authors' workflow: Amplifying reference gene primers gave estimates of nucleated cell counts. Clones were sequenced by immunoSEQ multiplex PCR, and TCRdb holds only the in-frame ones, with some missing. D and trimming come from the DNA, and the V and J calls and clone size come from that table. Of around 130,000 clones detected, around four fifths appear once; the ten largest clones hold 20% to 25%. This clone was counted a single time. Material: peripheral blood. The clonotype originates from a man aged 80 or over with acute or convalescent COVID-19.

The CDR3 DNA reads TGTGCCATCAGTGAGTCTTTGGCTAGCGGGGGGGCCGGCACCGGGGAGCTGTTTTTT. It codes for CAISESLASGGAGTGELFF. The chain uses TRBV10-3 and TRBJ2-2; TRBD2 matches 12 bases. The CDR3 consists of 19 residues. Germline assignment: CDR1 ENHRY and CDR2 SYGVKD. V dropped 0 bases and J dropped 4; count of bases not matched to a gene: 9.